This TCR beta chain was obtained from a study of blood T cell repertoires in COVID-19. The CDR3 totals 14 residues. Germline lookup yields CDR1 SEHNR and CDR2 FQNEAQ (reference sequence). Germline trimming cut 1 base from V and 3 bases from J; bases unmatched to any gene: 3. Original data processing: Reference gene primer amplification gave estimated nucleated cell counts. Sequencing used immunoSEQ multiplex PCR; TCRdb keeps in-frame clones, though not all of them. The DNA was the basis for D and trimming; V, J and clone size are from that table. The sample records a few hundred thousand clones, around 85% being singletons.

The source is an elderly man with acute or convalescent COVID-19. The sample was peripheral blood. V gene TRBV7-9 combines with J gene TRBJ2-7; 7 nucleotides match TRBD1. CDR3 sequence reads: CASSLVSGGYEQYF. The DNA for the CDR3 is TGTGCCAGCAGCTTAGTTTCAGGGGGCTACGAGCAGTACTTC.